Sequencing of this TCR beta chain was carried out in a study of Graves' ophthalmopathy and Graves' hyperthyroidism. Study context: Upon initial diagnosis and before any treatment, peripheral blood was collected.

Researchers took RNA transcripts and amplified TCR beta CDR3 regions from them. HTBI-primed first-round RT-PCR preceded second-round multiplex PCR. TCRdb re-derived calls from the multiplex PCR reads in MiXCR, one entry per CDR3 protein. The sample carries approximately 640,000 distinct CDR3 sequences, approximately 39% recorded once. This clonotype was counted at least ten times. CDR1 and CDR2 (germline): SGDLS, YYNGEE. V gave up 5 bases and J gave up 0 bases, with 12 bases separating them. The CDR3 runs 15 residues. Material: peripheral blood. The chain carries TRBV9 and TRBJ1-3; TRBD1 is a possible D gene (5 bases). The sequence came from an adult man with Graves' ophthalmopathy. The CDR3 is CASRAGKSSGNTIYF. The CDR3 bases are TGTGCCAGCAGGGCAGGGAAGAGCTCTGGAAACACCATATATTTT.